This is a list of T cell receptor beta chains from one sample in a study of T-cell reconstitution after alpha-beta-depleted transplantation in children. TCRdb analysed the PCR reads with MiXCR anew, one entry per CDR3 protein. The table shows 90,000 to 130,000 distinct CDR3 sequences, with over 9% occurring only once. The sample in question was PBMCs from the stem cell graft donor, obtained from the stem cell graft. Receptors were obtained from a human donor who donated a stem cell graft to a child with acute lymphoblastic leukemia. Both conserved end residues are part of each CDR3. Fields, in order: CDR3 length, J gene, clone size, D gene, V gene, CDR3 DNA, CDR3 protein. A D gene is named only where the DNA matches it firmly. Rows may omit the clone size; those that give it use once, few, many or a size class.

length: 13; J: TRBJ2-3; size: many; D: -; V: TRBV4-3; DNA: TGCGCCAGCAGCCAAGATTCAGGGGATACGCAGTATTTT; CDR3: CASSQDSGDTQYF
length: 17; J: TRBJ1-5; size: many; D: -; V: TRBV28; DNA: TGTGCCAGCAGTAGAAGCTGGGGAGTATGGAGCAATCAGCCCCAGCATTTT; CDR3: CASSRSWGVWSNQPQHF
length: 14; J: TRBJ2-3; size: -; D: -; V: TRBV7-7; DNA: TGTGCTAGCAGCTTAGCTGGGAGGACAGATACGCAGTATTTT; CDR3: CASSLAGRTDTQYF
length: 14; J: TRBJ2-6; size: many; D: -; V: TRBV29-1; DNA: TGCAGCTTTACGGGGGCGGGTGGGGCCAACGTCCTGACTTTC; CDR3: CSFTGAGGANVLTF
length: 16; J: TRBJ1-6; size: many; D: TRBD1; V: TRBV7-9; DNA: TGTGCCAGCAGCTTAGGACAGGGGGCAGATGGTTCACCCCTCCACTTT; CDR3: CASSLGQGADGSPLHF
length: 18; J: TRBJ2-1; size: many; D: -; V: TRBV7-6; DNA: TGTGCCAGCAGCTTGCCCGAAGAAGGGGGGAGGGCAGGAAATGAGCAGTTCTTC; CDR3: CASSLPEEGGRAGNEQFF
length: 15; J: TRBJ2-1; size: many; D: -; V: TRBV7-7; DNA: TGTGCTAGCAGCTTAGTGGGGGGGCCTTACAATGAGCAGTTCTTC; CDR3: CASSLVGGPYNEQFF
length: 14; J: TRBJ2-2; size: many; D: -; V: TRBV5-1; DNA: TGCGCCAGCAGCTTGGGACACAGGGACGGGGAGCTGTTTTTT; CDR3: CASSLGHRDGELFF
length: 20; J: TRBJ2-7; size: many; D: -; V: TRBV18; DNA: TGTGCCAGCTCACCACGCGGGGGGACAGGTGATGATCGGCTGTCCTACGAGCAGTACTTC; CDR3: CASSPRGGTGDDRLSYEQYF
length: 15; J: TRBJ2-3; size: many; D: TRBD1; V: TRBV28; DNA: TGTGCCAGCAGGCCGACAGGGGTTCGCACAGATACGCAGTATTTT; CDR3: CASRPTGVRTDTQYF
length: 14; J: TRBJ2-1; size: many; D: TRBD2; V: TRBV20-1; DNA: TGCAGTGCTAGAGATCTAGCGGGACAAAATGAGCAGTTCTTC; CDR3: CSARDLAGQNEQFF
length: 14; J: TRBJ2-7; size: many; D: TRBD1; V: TRBV20-1; DNA: TGCAGTGCTAGAGCTGGGACAGGGGGTTACGAGCAGTACTTC; CDR3: CSARAGTGGYEQYF
length: 14; J: TRBJ1-5; size: many; D: -; V: TRBV6-2/TRBV6-3; DNA: TGTGCCAGCAGTCGACAGTCAAGCAATCAGCCCCAGCATTTT; CDR3: CASSRQSSNQPQHF
length: 15; J: TRBJ2-3; size: many; D: -; V: TRBV12-3/TRBV12-4; DNA: TGTGCCAGTCGCCCGGGGACCTCGAGGACAGATACGCAGTATTTT; CDR3: CASRPGTSRTDTQYF
length: 15; J: TRBJ2-7; size: many; D: TRBD1; V: TRBV5-1; DNA: TGCGCCAGCAGTTCACCGACAGGGACCACCTCCGAGCAGTACTTC; CDR3: CASSSPTGTTSEQYF
length: 16; J: TRBJ1-1; size: many; D: -; V: TRBV7-6; DNA: TGTGCCAGCAGCTTAGGGGTAGGGGTTGGTAACACTGAAGCTTTCTTT; CDR3: CASSLGVGVGNTEAFF
length: 14; J: TRBJ2-7; size: many; D: -; V: TRBV5-1; DNA: TGCGCCAGCAGCTTGGCCGGGCAGATCTACGAGCAGTACTTC; CDR3: CASSLAGQIYEQYF
length: 20; J: TRBJ2-1; size: many; D: -; V: TRBV20-1; DNA: TGCAGTGCTAGAGACCTCCAAGCCCGGACAGTTCAATCCTTATACAATGAGCAGTTCTTC; CDR3: CSARDLQARTVQSLYNEQFF
length: 15; J: TRBJ2-1; size: many; D: TRBD2; V: TRBV5-1; DNA: TGCGCCAGCAGCTTAGTCCCTAGCGGAGACAATGAGCAGTTCTTC; CDR3: CASSLVPSGDNEQFF
length: 16; J: TRBJ2-1; size: many; D: TRBD2; V: TRBV12-3/TRBV12-4; DNA: TGTGCCAGCAGTCCGGCGGGGCCGGGACTAGAGACTGGGCAGTTCTTC; CDR3: CASSPAGPGLETGQFF
length: 15; J: TRBJ2-6; size: many; D: -; V: TRBV12-3/TRBV12-4; DNA: TGTGCCAGCAGTCCAGGCAAATCTGGGGCCAACGTCCTGACTTTC; CDR3: CASSPGKSGANVLTF
length: 16; J: TRBJ1-2; size: many; D: -; V: TRBV7-9; DNA: TGTGCCAGCAGCTTACTCGGGAAAACCACTAACTATGGCTACACCTTC; CDR3: CASSLLGKTTNYGYTF
length: 16; J: TRBJ2-3; size: many; D: TRBD1; V: TRBV12-3/TRBV12-4; DNA: TGTGCCAGCAATAAGGGACAGGGAGGTTCCACAGATACGCAGTATTTT; CDR3: CASNKGQGGSTDTQYF
length: 15; J: TRBJ2-5; size: many; D: TRBD1; V: TRBV12-3/TRBV12-4; DNA: TGTGCCAGCAGTTTACAGGGACAGCGCCAAGAGACCCAGTACTTC; CDR3: CASSLQGQRQETQYF
length: 12; J: TRBJ2-5; size: many; D: -; V: TRBV3-1; DNA: TGTGCCAGCAGCCAAGATCGGGAGACCCAGTACTTC; CDR3: CASSQDRETQYF
length: 17; J: TRBJ2-1; size: many; D: TRBD2; V: TRBV20-1; DNA: TGCAGTGCTAGGCCGAGGACGGGACTAGCGGACTACAATGAGCAGTTCTTC; CDR3: CSARPRTGLADYNEQFF
length: 17; J: TRBJ2-1; size: many; D: TRBD2; V: TRBV12-3/TRBV12-4; DNA: TGTGCCAGCAGTCCGATTAGCGGGGGGAGCTCCTACAATGAGCAGTTCTTC; CDR3: CASSPISGGSSYNEQFF
length: 14; J: TRBJ2-7; size: many; D: TRBD1; V: TRBV20-1; DNA: TGCAGTGCTAGAGGCCGACAGGGCGCCTACGAGCAGTACTTC; CDR3: CSARGRQGAYEQYF
length: 16; J: TRBJ2-7; size: many; D: TRBD2; V: TRBV7-2; DNA: TGTGCCAGCAGCTTAGCTAGCGGGTTTAGCTCCTACGAGCAGTACTTC; CDR3: CASSLASGFSSYEQYF
length: 18; J: TRBJ2-3; size: many; D: TRBD1; V: TRBV6-5; DNA: TGTGCCAGCAGTTACTCGGGGACAGGGGGCGTTCTGGCAGATACGCAGTATTTT; CDR3: CASSYSGTGGVLADTQYF
length: 15; J: TRBJ2-1; size: -; D: TRBD1; V: TRBV7-2; DNA: TGTGCCAGCAGTCAAGACAGGGGTTCCTACAATGAGCAGTTCTTC; CDR3: CASSQDRGSYNEQFF
length: 13; J: TRBJ1-1; size: many; D: -; V: TRBV5-1; DNA: TGCGCCAGCAGCCTGGGACCAAGGACTGAAGCTTTCTTT; CDR3: CASSLGPRTEAFF
length: 12; J: TRBJ2-1; size: -; D: -; V: TRBV7-9; DNA: TGTGCCAGCAGCTTAGGGTACAATGACCAGTTCTTC; CDR3: CASSLGYNDQFF
length: 15; J: TRBJ2-7; size: few; D: TRBD1; V: TRBV9; DNA: TGTGCCAGCAGCGTAGGTGGGACAGGGACCTACGAGCAGTACTTC; CDR3: CASSVGGTGTYEQYF
length: 15; J: TRBJ2-5; size: many; D: TRBD2; V: TRBV27; DNA: TGTGCCAGCGGGACTAGCGGGGGGGCTCGCCTGACCCAGTACTTC; CDR3: CASGTSGGARLTQYF
length: 15; J: TRBJ1-1; size: many; D: -; V: TRBV7-2; DNA: TGTGCCAGCAGCTTAGACGTTAGAGGGGGGGGGACACTGTTCTTT; CDR3: CASSLDVRGGGTLFF
length: 13; J: TRBJ1-2; size: many; D: TRBD1; V: TRBV27; DNA: TGTGCCAGCAGTTTCGACAGGGTCTATGGCTACACCTTC; CDR3: CASSFDRVYGYTF
length: 17; J: TRBJ2-2; size: many; D: TRBD2; V: TRBV7-8; DNA: TGTGCCAGCAGATTCTCCGGCGGGAGGGCGAACACCGGGGAGCTGTTTTTT; CDR3: CASRFSGGRANTGELFF
length: 15; J: TRBJ2-7; size: many; D: TRBD2; V: TRBV7-2; DNA: TGTGCCAGCAGCTTAGCTAGCGGGGGCCCCTACGAGCAGTACTTC; CDR3: CASSLASGGPYEQYF
length: 14; J: TRBJ2-4; size: many; D: -; V: TRBV20-1; DNA: TGCAGTGCGGAGTCCGGGGGTGAGGAAAACATTCAGTACTTC; CDR3: CSAESGGEENIQYF
length: 13; J: TRBJ2-7; size: -; D: -; V: TRBV5-6; DNA: TGTGCCAGCAGCACCGGGCCCCCCTACGAGCAGTACTTC; CDR3: CASSTGPPYEQYF